A single sample gave rise to the 22 T cell receptor beta chains below, sequenced in a study of tumor and adjacent non-tumor tissue in lung cancer. No cell sorting was done before RNA was extracted from the tissue. The normal lung tissue was taken more than 3 cm from the tumor edge. The library came from three nested PCR rounds adapted from ARM-PCR protocols. TCRdb itself ran the multiplex PCR reads through MiXCR, one entry per CDR3 protein. The sample has 52,000 or so distinct CDR3 sequences; 74% are singletons. Material: distant non-tumor lung tissue. The receptor set was obtained from an older woman with non-small cell lung cancer.

The chain is built from TRBV12-3 or TRBV12-4 and TRBJ2-1; D gene ambiguous. This CDR3 is built from 11 residues. V was cut by 5 bases and J by 10 bases, with 9 bases left in between. The CDR3 protein is CASSVRGEQFF. CDR3 bases: TGTGCCAGCAGTGTACGTGGAGAGCAGTTCTTC.

About this clonotype itself: A junction end diverges from the germline sequence, so it may reflect a read error. The chain links TRBV11-1 to TRBJ1-2, with D hard to call. Germline V gene sequence: CDR1 SGHAT, CDR2 FQDESV (reference sequence). The CDR3 runs to 13 residues. DNA of the CDR3: TGTACCAGCAGCGAAAGCAGGTCTATAACTAACACCTTC. Protein: CTSSESRSITNTF.

This clonotype showed up many times. The chain has TRBV7-8 and TRBJ1-1; 8 bases align to TRBD1. This CDR3 spans 14 amino acids. In germline, CDR1 is SGHVS, CDR2 FQNEAQ. Germline trimming cut 8 bases from V and 2 bases from J; bases unmatched to any gene: 7. DNA of the CDR3: TGTGCCAGCTTCCGAGGGACAGGCAACACTGAAGCTTTCTTT. Its translation: CASFRGTGNTEAFF.

About this clonotype: The junction and the germline gene differ at one end; a read error may be behind it. The gene calls are TRBV5-4 and TRBJ2-3, with 10 bases lining up with TRBD1. This CDR3 is 15 amino acids long. CDR1 SGHNT and CDR2 YYREEE come from the germline V gene (reference sequence). CDR3 in amino acids: CASSPTGGATDAQYF. DNA for the CDR3: TGTGCCAGTAGCCCGACAGGGGGCGCAACAGATGCGCAGTATTTT. Complete variable domain (other parts from reference TRBV5-4 and TRBJ2-3): ETGVTQSPTHLIKTRGQQVTLRCSSQSGHNTVSWYQQALGQGPQFIFQYYREEENGRGNFPPRFSGLQFPNYSSELNVNALELDDSALYLCASSPTGGATDAQYFGPGTRLTVL.

As concerns this clonotype: One junction end disagrees with the germline gene, perhaps due to a read error. The chain is built from TRBV7-8 and TRBJ2-5, with D perhaps matching TRBD2 (6 bases). The CDR3 covers 15 residues. CDR1 SGHVS and CDR2 FQNEAQ come from the germline V gene. Here the CDR3 DNA reads TGTGCTAGCAGCGAAACGGGACTGAAAGAAGAGGCCCAGTACTTC. This encodes CASSETGLKEEAQYF.

Points on this clonotype: Possible read error: a much larger clone is one base away. The rearrangement uses TRBV20-1 and TRBJ1-6, with D possibly TRBD1 on 5 matching bases. Germline V gives CDR1 DFQATT, CDR2 SNEGSKA (reference sequence). This CDR3 region has 14 residues. The CDR3 nucleotides are TGCAGTGCGGAAGGGGACTCCTATAATACACCCCTCCACTTT. Protein: CSAEGDSYNTPLHF.

This clonotype was detected only once. Relative to the germline gene, one junction end is altered; a read error may explain this. The genes are TRBV11-2 and TRBJ2-4; TRBD1 might be the D (6 bases). The CDR3 is made up of 13 amino acids. CDR1 SGHAT and CDR2 FQNNGV come from the germline V gene. This chain's CDR3 is CTSSAGVENTQYF. CDR3 in DNA: TGTACCAGCAGCGCAGGGGTGGAAAACACTCAGTACTTC.

As for this clonotype: The junction and the germline gene differ at one end; a read error may be behind it. V gene TRBV4-3 combines with J gene TRBJ2-2, with TRBD1 as a possible D gene (6 bases). The CDR3 extends over 17 amino acids. CDR1 and CDR2 (germline): LGHNA, YSLEER. The CDR3: CANSHGTGKMNTGELFF. The CDR3 region has the DNA TGCGCCAACAGCCATGGTACAGGGAAAATGAACACCGGGGAGCTGTTTTTT.

Notes on this clonotype: Being one base from a much bigger clone, this may be a read error. The conserved phenylalanine or tryptophan normally closing the CDR3 is absent here, so this likely arose from a read error. The chain employs TRBV30 and TRBJ2-3; TRBD1 matches 7 bases. Germline loops: CDR1 GTSNPN, CDR2 SVGIG (reference sequence). This CDR3 contains 14 residues. Here the CDR3 reads CACDSRGFADTQYL. The CDR3 nucleotides are TGTGCATGCGATAGCAGGGGGTTCGCAGATACGCAGTATCTT.

In the case of this clonotype: A read error is likely, as this CDR3 ends without the conserved phenylalanine or tryptophan. The rearrangement joins TRBV5-1 to TRBJ2-5; no clear D. The length of the CDR3 is 14 residues. V lost 0 bases, J lost 5 bases, and 11 bases lay in between. Germline assignment: CDR1 SGHRS and CDR2 YFSETQ. The CDR3 is CASSLEVNGETQYS. Here the CDR3 DNA reads TGCGCCAGCAGCTTGGAGGTGAATGGCGAGACCCAGTACTCC.

This clonotype has a handful of counts. This may come from a read error, since a much larger clone is one base off. V gene TRBV28 combines with J gene TRBJ2-7, with unresolved D. The CDR3 covers 11 residues. Germline values: CDR1 MDHEN, CDR2 SYDVKM. This CDR3 is CTSSLLYEQYF. DNA of the CDR3: TGTACCAGCAGTTTACTCTACGAGCAGTACTTC. The whole variable domain, remainder taken from reference TRBV28 and TRBJ2-7, is DVKVTQSSRYLVKRTGEKVFLECVQDMDHENMFWYRQDPGLGLRLIYFSYDVKMKEKGDIPEGYSVSREKKERFSLILESASTNQTSMYLCTSSLLYEQYFGPGTRLTVT.

The chain links TRBV20-1 to TRBJ2-1; the D gene is possibly TRBD2 (5 bases). Germline CDR1 reads DFQATT; CDR2 reads SNEGSKA (reference sequence). Trimming took off 2 bases at V and 6 bases at J, with 17 bases between the two ends. CDR3 size: 15 residues. The CDR3 here is CSARPGMGGGNEQFF. The CDR3 DNA reads as TGCAGTGCTAGACCCGGGATGGGCGGAGGCAATGAGCAGTTCTTC.

This clonotype was recorded at least ten times. The chain carries TRBV6-1 and TRBJ2-4, with D perhaps matching TRBD2 (5 bases). CDR1 and CDR2 from the germline V gene are MNHNS and SASEGT. CDR3 length: 16 residues. The V end lost 1 base, the J end lost 0 bases, and 10 bases lay between the germline ends. CDR3 amino acids: CASSEEGRGAKNIQYF. As DNA, the CDR3 is TGTGCCAGCAGTGAAGAGGGTCGGGGAGCCAAAAACATTCAGTACTTC.

The chain has TRBV4-2 and TRBJ2-3; possibly TRBD2 for D (5 bases). The V and J ends lost 0 bases and 1 base respectively, with 11 bases between them. The length of the CDR3 is 16 residues. CDR1 and CDR2 from the germline V gene are LGHNA and YNFKEQ. This CDR3 reads CASSQDLVGGTDTQYF. In DNA, the CDR3 is TGTGCCAGCAGCCAAGATCTAGTGGGAGGCACAGATACGCAGTATTTT.

Points on this clonotype: This may be a read error: a much more frequent sequence differs by one nucleotide. V is TRBV24-1 and J is TRBJ1-2; 10 positions agree with TRBD1. Looked up from germline, CDR1 is KGHDR and CDR2 is SFDVKD. This CDR3 contains 14 residues. Here the CDR3 DNA reads TGTGTCACCAGTGAGGGACAGGGGTCAGTTGGCTACACCTTC. This gives the protein CVTSEGQGSVGYTF.

As to this clonotype: A junction boundary mismatches the germline segment, possibly from a read error. The DNA of the CDR3 is TGTGCCAGCAGTTTTTATAGGGGGCAATCCTATGAGCAGTACTTC. Its protein is CASSFYRGQSYEQYF. This sequence joins TRBV12-3 or TRBV12-4 and TRBJ2-7, with TRBD1 identical over 7 bases. CDR3 length: 15 amino acids.

The CDR3 nucleotides read TGCGCCAGCAGACCCACTAGGGCATGTATGAACACTGAAGCTTTCTTT. This codes for CASRPTRACMNTEAFF. The J gene is TRBJ1-1, the V gene TRBV4-3; D ambiguous. With 6 bases removed from V and 0 bases from J, the gap between germline ends came to 17 bases. The CDR3 runs to 16 residues. Germline CDR1 reads LGHNA; CDR2 reads YSLEER.

This clonotype was seen more than once but under ten times. Just one base apart from a much larger clone, this may be a read error. V gene TRBV5-6 combines with J gene TRBJ1-2, with D hard to call. Germline V gene lookup returns CDR1 SGHDT and CDR2 YYEEEE. This CDR3 is built from 15 residues. Trimming cost V 3 bases and J 8 bases, with 20 bases left between them. The CDR3 is CASSSGYMSAGGYTF. In DNA form, the CDR3 reads TGTGCCAGCAGCTCTGGGTACATGTCTGCAGGCGGCTACACCTTC.

A remark on this clonotype: The junction departs from germline at one end; a sequencing error may be responsible. The chain uses TRBV4-1 and TRBJ2-7; possibly TRBD2 for D (6 bases). The germline V gene has CDR1 MGHRA and CDR2 YSYEKL. The CDR3 covers 16 residues. The CDR3 is CVSSPLGGTRSYEQYF. The CDR3, as DNA: TGCGTCAGCAGCCCCCTTGGGGGGACTCGCTCCTATGAGCAGTACTTC.

The chain links TRBV7-9 to TRBJ2-1, with unresolved D. The germline gives CDR1 SEHNR, CDR2 FQNEAQ (reference sequence). The V and J ends lost 2 bases and 0 bases respectively, with 8 bases between them. The CDR3 totals 15 residues. In DNA, the CDR3 is TGTGCCAGCAGCTTATACAGTAGCTCCTACAATGAGCAGTTCTTC. Translating it yields CASSLYSSSYNEQFF. Filled out from reference TRBV7-9 and TRBJ2-1, the complete variable domain reads DTGVSQNPRHKITKRGQNVTFRCDPISEHNRLYWYRQTLGQGPEFLTYFQNEAQLEKSRLLSDRFSAERPKGSFSTLEIQRTEQGDSAMYLCASSLYSSSYNEQFFGPGTRLTVL.

A word on this clonotype: Lacking the conserved final phenylalanine or tryptophan, this CDR3 likely reflects a read error. The chain uses TRBV29-1 and TRBJ2-2, with TRBD1 identical over 7 bases. The CDR3 extends over 14 amino acids. Per germline, CDR1 SQVTM and CDR2 ANQGSEA. The CDR3 DNA reads TGCAGCGTTGATTGGCAGGGGGTAACCGGGAAGCTGTTTATT. Protein sequence: CSVDWQGVTGKLFI.

Comments on this clonotype: At one of its ends the junction is not consistent with the germline gene, which may arise from a read error. CDR3: CASSQDVAGAVGANVLSF. For the CDR3, the DNA is TGCGCCAGCAGCCAAGATGTGGCAGGGGCAGTTGGGGCCAACGTCCTGAGTTTC. J is TRBJ2-6 and V is TRBV4-3, with D tentatively TRBD1 (6 bases). Germline assignment: CDR1 LGHNA and CDR2 YSLEER. The CDR3 runs 18 residues.